Presented here are 3 T cell receptor beta chains from one specimen sequenced in a study of graft-versus-host responses after intestinal transplantation. Generated by immunoSEQ multiplex PCR, the TCRdb table keeps only in-frame clones and is missing some. Here the sample spans about 8,600 clones, around a third being singletons. The input for sequencing was alloreactive CD4+ T cells from a mixed lymphocyte reaction culture, taken before intestinal transplant. Indicated subset: CFSE-low proliferating T cells sorted from approximately 6-day pre-transplant mixed lymphocyte reaction (GvH or HvG direction). Every receptor here comes from a human patient who received an intestinal transplant.

The V and J genes are TRBV19 and TRBJ2-3; 12 nucleotides align to TRBD2. The CDR3 consists of 16 residues. Germline CDR1 and CDR2: LNHDA and SQIVND (reference sequence). V shed 3 bases, J shed 0 bases, and the junction held 1 base outside the gene matches. The CDR3 reads CASSMGTSGSTDTQYF. CDR3 in DNA: TGTGCCAGTAGTATGGGGACTAGCGGGAGCACAGATACGCAGTATTTT.

This clone was picked up a small number of times. This chain links TRBV6-6 with TRBJ2-7; D is perhaps TRBD1 (7 bases). Germline V gives CDR1 MNHNY, CDR2 SVGAGI (reference sequence). The CDR3 covers 13 residues. The V end lost 6 bases, the J end lost 4 bases, and 13 bases lay between the germline ends. The CDR3 coding sequence is TGTGCCAGCAGGCCGACAGGGACTTACGAGCAGTACTTC. This encodes CASRPTGTYEQYF.

This clone has more than one count but fewer than ten. The CDR3 is CASSLGLAQYF. DNA for the CDR3: TGTGCCAGCAGCTTGGGTCTAGCTCAGTACTTC. V is TRBV5-6 and J is TRBJ2-4, with a weak D call TRBD2 (5 bases). The length of the CDR3 is 11 residues. Germline V gene sequence: CDR1 SGHDT, CDR2 YYEEEE. Trimming took off 0 bases at V and 12 bases at J, with 7 bases between the two ends. Complete variable domain (other parts from reference TRBV5-6 and TRBJ2-4): DAGVTQSPTHLIKTRGQQVTLRCSPKSGHDTVSWYQQALGQGPQFIFQYYEEEERQRGNFPDRFSGHQFPNYSSELNVNALLLGDSALYLCASSLGLAQYFGAGTRLSVL.